These 8 T cell receptor beta chains originate from one sample sequenced in a study of CD8+CD57+ T cells in acquired aplastic anemia. Selection for sequencing was limited to patients who had shown CD8+CD57+ cell expansion by flow cytometry. CDR3 and TCR beta VDJ profiling relied on genomic DNA as the template. Using its own MiXCR run on the reads, TCRdb lists one record per CDR3 protein. In the table there are more than 150,000 distinct CDR3 sequences, under 50% of which are singletons. Sequencing was carried out using sorted CD4+, CD8+, or CD8+CD57+ T cells (not recorded which) from PBMCs. The receptors shown here come from a human donor with aplastic anemia.

The chain combines TRBV9 with TRBJ2-5; no clear D gene. The CDR3 consists of 15 residues. Germline values: CDR1 SGDLS, CDR2 YYNGEE. V dropped 0 bases and J dropped 5 bases, with 14 bases sitting between them. Written as DNA, the CDR3 is TGTGCCAGCAGCGTAGGGAATGGGCCCGAGGAGACCCAGTACTTC. Its translation is CASSVGNGPEETQYF.

This clonotype was found many times. The chain carries TRBV9 and TRBJ1-6; perhaps TRBD1 as D (5 bases). Looked up from germline, CDR1 is SGDLS and CDR2 is YYNGEE. Trimming stripped 4 bases from V and 16 bases from J, with 15 bases between. The CDR3 totals 12 residues. For the CDR3, the DNA is TGTGCCAGCAGCCCCCCGGGGGACCGTCTCCACTTT. It codes for CASSPPGDRLHF.

V is TRBV25-1 and J is TRBJ2-5; the D gene is possibly TRBD1 (6 bases). V lost 1 base and J lost 0, with 12 bases in between. CDR3 length: 16 amino acids. In germline, CDR1 is MGHDK, CDR2 SYGVNS. In DNA form, the CDR3 reads TGTGCCAGCAGTGAATTAGGGGGAAGGGACCAAGAGACCCAGTACTTC. This translates into CASSELGGRDQETQYF.

This rearrangement joins TRBV7-2 to TRBJ2-3; the D is unclear. The V end lost 0 bases, the J end lost 5 bases, and 9 bases lay between the germline ends. This CDR3 has 14 residues. Germline V gives CDR1 SGHTA, CDR2 FQGNSA. The CDR3 loop is CASSLAIKRDTQYF. In nucleotides, the CDR3 is TGTGCCAGCAGCTTAGCGATAAAACGAGATACGCAGTATTTT.

CDR3 region: CATSRDFQVSGEQYF. The CDR3 nucleotides are TGTGCCACCAGCAGAGATTTCCAGGTATCGGGGGAGCAGTACTTC. The chain carries TRBV15 and TRBJ2-7, with D possibly TRBD2 on 5 matching bases. This CDR3 is 15 amino acids long. CDR1 and CDR2 from the germline V gene are LNHNV and YYDKDF (reference sequence). The V gene lost 0 bases and the J gene lost 7 bases, with 16 bases spanning the gap.

This sequence joins TRBV12-3 or TRBV12-4 and TRBJ2-1; D unresolved. Trimming stripped 2 bases from V and 11 bases from J, with 10 bases between. This CDR3 is 12 amino acids long. CDR3 protein: CASSLLPDKQFF. Here the CDR3 DNA reads TGTGCCAGCAGTTTACTACCGGATAAGCAGTTCTTC.

The V and J genes are TRBV9 and TRBJ2-3, with a tentative D call TRBD1 (6 bases). The CDR3 spans 16 residues. Germline V gene data show CDR1 as SGDLS and CDR2 as YYNGEE. V was trimmed by 2 bases and J by 5 bases, leaving 18 bases between them. Here the CDR3 DNA reads TGTGCCAGCAGCGTGGAGGCAGGGGAAAGCGGAGATACGCAGTATTTT. The encoded protein is CASSVEAGESGDTQYF.

J is TRBJ1-1 and V is TRBV24-1, with 8 bases lining up with TRBD1. After removal of 7 bases from V and 4 bases from J, the junction contained 4 bases not matched to a gene. This CDR3 region has 13 residues. CDR1 and CDR2 (germline): KGHDR, SFDVKD. The CDR3 reads CATRRGQGTEAFF. The CDR3 region has the DNA TGTGCCACCAGGCGAGGACAGGGCACTGAAGCTTTCTTT.